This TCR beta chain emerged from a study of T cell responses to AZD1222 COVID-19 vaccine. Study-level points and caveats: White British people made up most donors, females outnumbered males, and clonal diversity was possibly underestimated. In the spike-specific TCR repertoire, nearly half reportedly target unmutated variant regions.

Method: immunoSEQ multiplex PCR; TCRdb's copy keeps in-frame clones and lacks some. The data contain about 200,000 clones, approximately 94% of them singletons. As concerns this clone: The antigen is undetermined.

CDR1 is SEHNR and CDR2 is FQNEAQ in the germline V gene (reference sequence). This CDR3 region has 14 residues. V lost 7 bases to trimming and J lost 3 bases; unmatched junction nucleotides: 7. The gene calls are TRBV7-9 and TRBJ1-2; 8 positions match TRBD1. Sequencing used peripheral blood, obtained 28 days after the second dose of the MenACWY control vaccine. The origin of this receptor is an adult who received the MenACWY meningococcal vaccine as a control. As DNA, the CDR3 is TGTGCCAGCACCCTTGGACAGGGTGACTATGGCTACACCTTC. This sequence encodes CASTLGQGDYGYTF.